Each of the 5 T cell receptor beta chains below was sequenced from the same sample in a study of T cells after yellow fever vaccination. TCRdb ran MiXCR on the 5' RACE reads and lists one entry per CDR3 protein. The table lists about 160,000 distinct CDR3 sequences, approximately 6.7% of them singletons. The source was CD4+ T cells sorted from PBMCs, collected about 5 days after the first yellow fever vaccination. All receptors come from a man aged 18 to 29 who received the YFV17D yellow fever vaccine.

This clonotype was found many times. This chain joins TRBV4-2 and TRBJ2-7; 8 bases line up with TRBD1. Germline V gene sequence: CDR1 LGHNA, CDR2 YNFKEQ. The CDR3 extends over 13 amino acids. V was clipped by 3 bases and J by 3 bases; unmatched bases: 1. This CDR3 reads CASSHGQGYEQYF. CDR3 coding DNA: TGTGCCAGCAGCCATGGACAGGGCTACGAGCAGTACTTC.

The table lists this clonotype with many counts. The J gene is TRBJ1-1, the V gene TRBV7-9; D not resolved. The CDR3 contains 13 residues. Germline CDR1 reads SEHNR; CDR2 reads FQNEAQ (reference sequence). V lost 1 base and J lost 1, with 4 bases in between. The CDR3 protein is CASSLGENTEAFF. The CDR3 DNA sequence: TGTGCCAGCAGCTTAGGAGAGAACACTGAAGCTTTCTTT. Combining the CDR3 with reference TRBV7-9 and TRBJ1-1 gives the whole variable domain DTGVSQNPRHKITKRGQNVTFRCDPISEHNRLYWYRQTLGQGPEFLTYFQNEAQLEKSRLLSDRFSAERPKGSFSTLEIQRTEQGDSAMYLCASSLGENTEAFFGQGTRLTVV.

This chain joins TRBV5-1 and TRBJ2-5; D is perhaps TRBD1 or TRBD2 (5 bases each). This CDR3 contains 14 residues. Germline values: CDR1 SGHRS, CDR2 YFSETQ. V was trimmed by 4 bases and J by 1 base, leaving 11 bases between them. CDR3 sequence (DNA): TGCGCCAGCAGCGCCGGGACGGGCCAAGAGACCCAGTACTTC. Protein product: CASSAGTGQETQYF.

In this sample, this clonotype turned up many times. The gene calls are TRBV27 and TRBJ1-6; no firm D call. Germline CDR1 and CDR2: MNHEY and SMNVEV (reference sequence). The CDR3 covers 15 residues. V lost 2 bases to trimming and J lost 12 bases, with 17 bases between them. Here the CDR3 DNA reads TGTGCCAGCAGTTTAGAATGGGTTCGACGGAGACCCCTCCACTTT. Translation gives CASSLEWVRRRPLHF.

At least ten counts were recorded for this clonotype. The V gene is TRBV25-1, the J gene TRBJ1-1; no clear D. Trimming took off 1 base at V and 10 bases at J, with 10 bases between the two ends. From germline, CDR1 is MGHDK and CDR2 SYGVNS. CDR3 length equals 12 residues. CDR3 residues: CASSELGIGAFF. The CDR3 DNA is TGTGCCAGCAGTGAATTAGGGATCGGAGCTTTCTTT.